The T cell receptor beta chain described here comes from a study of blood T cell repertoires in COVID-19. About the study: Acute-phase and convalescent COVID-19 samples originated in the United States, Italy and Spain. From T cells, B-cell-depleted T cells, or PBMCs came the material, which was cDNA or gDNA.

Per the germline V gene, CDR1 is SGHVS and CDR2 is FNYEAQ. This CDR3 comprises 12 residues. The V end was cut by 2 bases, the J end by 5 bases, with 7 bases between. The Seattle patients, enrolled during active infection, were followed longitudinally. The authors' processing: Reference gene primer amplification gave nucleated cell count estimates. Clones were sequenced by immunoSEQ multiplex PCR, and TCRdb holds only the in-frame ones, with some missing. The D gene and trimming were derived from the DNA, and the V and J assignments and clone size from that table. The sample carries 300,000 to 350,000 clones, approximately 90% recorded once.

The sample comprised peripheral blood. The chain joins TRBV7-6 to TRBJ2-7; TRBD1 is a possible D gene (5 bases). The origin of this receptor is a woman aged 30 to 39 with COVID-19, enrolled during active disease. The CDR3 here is CASSLSRDEQYF. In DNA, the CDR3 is TGTGCCAGCAGCTTAAGCAGGGACGAGCAGTACTTC.